These T cell receptor beta chains were read from a single sample in a study of blood T cell repertoires in COVID-19. The data were produced by immunoSEQ multiplex PCR, yet TCRdb's version contains in-frame clones alone and is incomplete. The sample holds roughly 220,000 clones, about nine tenths seen once. The sequenced sample consisted of PBMCs or T cells enriched from blood (not recorded which). Receptor source: a woman younger than 45 who had recovered from COVID-19. Both conserved end residues are part of each CDR3. A D gene is named only where the DNA matches it firmly. The size of a clone is reported for some rows only, either as once, few or many, or as a class for expanded clones.

TRBJ2-2 TRBV5-1 - - CASSEQNRVGTGELFF TGCGCCAGCAGCGAGCAGAACAGGGTTGGCACCGGGGAGCTGTTTTTT
TRBJ2-7 TRBV27 - TRBD1 CASSLSVTGGFYEQYF TGTGCCAGCAGTTTATCGGTGACAGGGGGCTTCTACGAGCAGTACTTC
TRBJ2-5 TRBV11-2 - TRBD2 CASSLHGTSAETQYF TGTGCCAGCAGCTTACATGGGACTAGCGCTGAGACCCAGTACTTC
TRBJ2-1 TRBV5-1 - TRBD2 CASSRTSGLYNEQFF TGCGCCAGCAGCCGGACTAGCGGACTTTACAATGAGCAGTTCTTC
TRBJ2-3 TRBV7-2 - TRBD2 CASSFKRLAGGRSTDTQYF TGTGCCAGCAGCTTCAAGAGGCTAGCGGGGGGGAGGAGCACAGATACGCAGTATTTT
TRBJ2-5 TRBV6-1 - - CASSEGDMRQETQYF TGTGCCAGCAGTGAAGGGGACATGAGACAAGAGACCCAGTACTTC
TRBJ2-2 TRBV12-3/TRBV12-4 - - CASTTDTGELFF TGTGCCAGCACTACAGACACCGGGGAGCTGTTTTTT
TRBJ1-3 TRBV6-5 few TRBD1 CASSQGTGRGNTIYF TGTGCCAGCAGCCAAGGGACAGGGCGAGGAAACACCATATATTTT
TRBJ2-3 TRBV7-8 - TRBD2 CASSRAGVRGGTDTQYF TGTGCCAGCAGCCGAGCGGGGGTGCGGGGGGGCACAGATACGCAGTATTTT
TRBJ2-7 TRBV5-4 - - CASSLDRGLNEQYF TGTGCCAGCAGCTTGGACCGGGGGTTGAACGAGCAGTACTTC
TRBJ1-1 TRBV7-3 - TRBD1 CASSHSRDSQLYLDWNTEAFF TGTGCCAGCAGCCACTCACGGGACAGCCAGCTATACCTCGATTGGAACACTGAAGCTTTCTTT
TRBJ1-5 TRBV28 - - CASSPLNGGQPQHF TGTGCCAGCAGTCCATTGAACGGAGGTCAGCCCCAGCATTTT
TRBJ2-7 TRBV5-1 - TRBD2 CASSLAAGVFARDEQYF TGCGCCAGCAGCTTGGCCGCGGGAGTATTTGCTCGCGACGAGCAGTACTTC
TRBJ1-2 TRBV4-3 - - CASKKKGLNQDYGYTF TGCGCCAGCAAAAAGAAGGGACTGAATCAAGACTATGGCTACACCTTC
TRBJ2-7 TRBV7-2 - TRBD2 CASSLVAAGGTYEQYF TGTGCCAGCAGCTTAGTGGCTGCGGGGGGGACCTACGAGCAGTACTTC
TRBJ2-2 TRBV7-2 - - CASSLRGDGDTGELFF TGTGCCAGCAGCTTACGCGGGGATGGAGACACCGGGGAGCTGTTTTTT
TRBJ2-5 TRBV7-3 - TRBD2 CASSQTSGGALETQYF TGTGCCAGCAGCCAGACTAGCGGGGGGGCACTTGAGACCCAGTACTTC
TRBJ1-2 TRBV27 - TRBD1 CASSPSLGQVNYGYTF TGTGCCAGCAGTCCATCTCTCGGACAGGTTAACTATGGCTACACCTTC
TRBJ2-2 TRBV18 once - CASSPQVWSTGELFF TGTGCCAGCTCACCACAGGTTTGGAGCACCGGGGAGCTGTTTTTT
TRBJ2-7 TRBV14 few - CASSQTSEQYF TGTGCCAGCAGCCAAACTTCCGAGCAGTACTTC
TRBJ1-3 TRBV3-1/TRBV3-2 - - CASSLYSSSGNTIYF TGTGCCAGCAGCCTTTACTCGAGCTCTGGAAACACCATATATTTT
TRBJ1-4 TRBV5-5 - TRBD1 CASSSNRGDEKLFF TGTGCCAGCAGCTCTAACAGGGGTGACGAAAAACTGTTTTTT
TRBJ1-1 TRBV5-4 few - CASSLVGGNTEAFF TGTGCCAGCAGCTTGGTGGGGGGGAACACTGAAGCTTTCTTT
TRBJ1-2 TRBV18 - TRBD1 CASSPSRDRGDGGYTF TGTGCCAGCTCACCAAGTCGGGACAGGGGAGACGGGGGCTACACCTTC